The source of this T cell receptor beta chain is a study of blood T cells in healthy people across ages. The second PCR ran roughly 6 to 11 cycles with a sample-barcoded 5' primer and J-beta primers. A template-switch adaptor with 12 random nucleotides tagged each cDNA molecule. Per-sample output comprised a minimum of 2.5 million paired-end reads containing CDR3. TCRdb re-analysed the 5' RACE reads in MiXCR, keeping a single row per CDR3 protein. The sample lists 1.5 million to 2 million distinct CDR3 sequences, 28% seen once, with about 8% in the top ten. In this sample, this clonotype turned up many times. The draw of peripheral blood yielded ten milliliters from each donor. The authors isolated at least 7 million PBMCs per sample. This TCR derives from a young woman in good health. Sequenced input: blood.

CDR3 residues: CASSLAAGGLYEQYF. For the CDR3, the DNA is TGCGCCAGCAGCTTGGCTGCGGGGGGCCTCTACGAGCAGTACTTC. J is TRBJ2-7 and V is TRBV5-1, with 8 bases matching TRBD2. The length of the CDR3 is 15 residues. CDR1 and CDR2 (germline): SGHRS, YFSETQ. V lost 0 bases to trimming and J lost 3 bases; unmatched junction nucleotides: 5.